These T cell receptor beta chains were read from a single sample in a study of T cell responses to AZD1222 COVID-19 vaccine. Profiling relied on immunoSEQ multiplex PCR, and the TCRdb table lists in-frame clones only, not all of them. This sample has about 99,000 clones, with around 94% found just once. This specimen consisted of peripheral blood, obtained on day 0 of AZD1222 vaccination. The receptors derive from an adult in good health. Both conserved end residues are trimmed from each CDR3.

V	J	CDR3
TRBV18	TRBJ1-2	ASSPGGATAKQGYT
TRBV6-5	TRBJ1-2	ASSYKGSSGYT
TRBV7-9	TRBJ1-2	ATTGGRQTDGYT
TRBV3-1/TRBV3-2	TRBJ2-5	ASSPQALGTQY
TRBV20-1	TRBJ2-1	SASLTSGYNEQF
TRBV15	TRBJ1-1	ATSRDRVPSLAF
TRBV5-4	TRBJ2-7	ASSFTGSDEQY
TRBV5-4	TRBJ1-2	ASSLAGTGLGGYT
TRBV4-1	TRBJ1-2	ASSQDISRGGYGYT
TRBV5-8	TRBJ1-6	ASSADRGYNSPLH
TRBV11-2	TRBJ1-1	ASSLERRNTEAF
TRBV25-1	TRBJ1-1	ASSGLDRGTEAF
TRBV5-1	TRBJ2-7	ASSPRQGGSYEQY
TRBV7-2	TRBJ2-1	ASSLSGRAPNEQF
TRBV6-5	TRBJ2-7	ASSRNRGRYEQY
TRBV28	TRBJ1-3	ASSSSPRTSGNTIY
TRBV7-8	TRBJ2-7	ASSLASGLPSYLYEQY
TRBV7-8	TRBJ1-3	ASSLRTGAPLPGNTIY
TRBV10-3	TRBJ2-5	AISEYGEETQY
TRBV6-6	TRBJ2-3	ASSYQASTDTQY
TRBV19	TRBJ1-5	ATRVGANFNQPQH
TRBV28	TRBJ1-6	ASSLNPPRVGLLYNSPLH
TRBV5-8	TRBJ1-3	ASSLGGGTGNTIY
TRBV6-5	TRBJ2-7	ASNQRGSYEQY
TRBV30	TRBJ2-3	AWSRGTSTDTQY
TRBV5-1	TRBJ2-3	ASTREGTSGTDTQY
TRBV6-5	TRBJ2-1	ASSRQQYNEQF
TRBV6-1	TRBJ1-6	ASSDAAGGPSPLH
TRBV15	TRBJ2-2	ATSRGQANTGELF
TRBV7-9	TRBJ2-1	ASSSGGWVPYNEQF
TRBV27	TRBJ1-2	ASSPDSINYGYT
TRBV30	TRBJ2-7	AWRPARATYEQY
TRBV27	TRBJ2-3	ASSSVHTALLAKSTDTQY
TRBV7-6	TRBJ1-4	ASSLDATNEKLF
TRBV6-5	TRBJ1-4	AHATNEKLF
TRBV30	TRBJ1-3	AWLSSYSGNTIY
TRBV29-1	TRBJ2-6	SAGEGARASGANVLT
TRBV7-2	TRBJ2-1	ASSSPTLSSYNEQF
TRBV5-4	TRBJ2-7	ASSSGHSYEQY
TRBV7-8	TRBJ1-2	ASSLIGSPNGYT
TRBV18	TRBJ1-5	ASSPNEVLRGQPQH
TRBV4-1	TRBJ1-3	ASSQGPSGSSGNTIY
TRBV2	TRBJ1-2	ASSRGQGLYGYT
TRBV28	TRBJ1-6	ASSHNNSPLH
TRBV28	TRBJ2-6	ASSLRLAGDSGANVLT
TRBV7-2	TRBJ2-6	ASSSDPSGANVLT
TRBV6-5	TRBJ1-4	ASSYSAPGGEKLF
TRBV7-2	TRBJ2-7	ASSPTGGVDEQY
TRBV6-1	TRBJ1-6	ASSEDDDSPLH
TRBV4-2	TRBJ1-3	ASSQVMGTGNTIY
TRBV19	TRBJ1-1	ASSLTGPLLTEAF
TRBV28	TRBJ1-3	ASSLRGNSGNTIY
TRBV11-3	TRBJ2-7	ASSFKQGFEQY
TRBV4-3	TRBJ1-5	ASSQDNRSNQPQH
TRBV23-1	TRBJ1-4	ASSQPRGTANEKLF
TRBV3-1/TRBV3-2	TRBJ2-7	ASSQGVTGNEQY
TRBV6-5	TRBJ1-1	ASSYEYTTEAF
TRBV6-1	TRBJ1-1	ASSEATGPLNTEAF
TRBV14	TRBJ2-7	ASSHTYYEQY